This TCR beta chain is from a study of glioma-infiltrating T cells after dendritic cell vaccination (dated by TCRdb to the mid-2010s). A note on the overall study: The cohort comprised around 15 glioblastoma patients from Phase I and II dendritic cell vaccination trials, 9 newly diagnosed and 6 with recurrent disease. Between the early 2000s and the early 2010s, the patients were given dendritic cell vaccination pulsed with autologous tumor lysate. The vaccine was prepared from monocyte-derived dendritic cells that were cultured for more than six days with IL-4 and GM-CSF and then pulsed overnight with autologous tumor lysate. Each patient got three intradermal injections of the dendritic cell vaccine, spaced at biweekly intervals, in the arm below the axilla. In glioblastoma patients vaccinated with dendritic cells, deep sequencing of TCR beta CDR3 regions served to measure tumor-infiltrating lymphocyte content and to compare repertoires between tumor and blood. Survival after dendritic cell vaccination was correlated with TCR sequencing metrics, such as TIL content and the overlap between tumor and blood repertoires. Here is what the overall study found, with its caveats: After dendritic cell vaccination, a higher estimated pretreatment TIL content predicted longer time to progression and overall survival. No direct relationship between TCR clonality and survival was found, suggesting a diverse polyclonal response may matter. The cohort was small and heterogeneous, few patients had complete blood and tumor sets, and even fewer had initial-recurrent tumor pairs. The TCR overlap response model with three groups was called speculative and said to need prospective validation.

Using the immunoSEQ assay, TCRB CDR3 regions were amplified from 2 micrograms of genomic DNA, or from all available DNA when less than that was on hand. For multiplex PCR, 60 forward primers for TCR V beta segments and 13 reverse primers for J beta segments were used. Synthetic control templates were spiked into each sample at limiting dilution to estimate reads per starting template. Sequencing produced 87 bp reads on the Illumina HiSeq System. In the source study's methods: PCR and sequencing errors were removed by a nearest neighbor algorithm that merged closely related sequences. TCR overlap was measured as the percentage of unique tumor TCR beta sequences also present in the same patient's peripheral blood. TCRdb obtained this table from immuneACCESS and retained in-frame rearrangements with V and J assigned. These tables miss some clones; where compared with another copy, unresolved V genes account for less than half of the shortfall, and the remainder is unexplained. The V and J calls and clone size are taken from that table; D and trimming were inferred from the DNA. The sample table holds some 70,000 clones, of which around 81% were seen once. The ten largest clones take up 7.9% of the sample.

Patients were selected for having adequate residual fresh-frozen tumor tissue and more than two years of available survival data. Molecular status otherwise varied across the glioblastoma patients, but none of them carried an isocitrate dehydrogenase mutation. PBMC were collected before vaccination, two weeks after the third vaccination, and at tumor progression if tumor progression occurred. The Qiagen DNeasy Blood extraction Kit was used to extract genomic DNA. CDR1 LNHNV and CDR2 YYDKDF are derived from the germline V gene (reference sequence). The CDR3 contains 18 residues, cysteine and phenylalanine counted. Only CDR3 DNA is held: 54 bases, read in frame from base 1. For this clone: Its cognate antigen has yet to be identified. There are no base qualities to consult, and no much larger clone falls within one base.

The material sequenced was blood, taken before dendritic cell vaccination. This chain joins TRBV15 to TRBJ2-5, and perhaps TRBD2 as D gene, on 7 matching bases. The end of the DNA is better explained by TRBJ2-7, so the J call may be wrong. This TCR derives from a human donor with glioblastoma. CDR3 sequence: CATSRDVGGGPSSYEQYF. The DNA is as follows: TGTGCCACCAGCAGAGACGTGGGAGGGGGGCCTTCCTCCTACGAGCAGTACTTC.